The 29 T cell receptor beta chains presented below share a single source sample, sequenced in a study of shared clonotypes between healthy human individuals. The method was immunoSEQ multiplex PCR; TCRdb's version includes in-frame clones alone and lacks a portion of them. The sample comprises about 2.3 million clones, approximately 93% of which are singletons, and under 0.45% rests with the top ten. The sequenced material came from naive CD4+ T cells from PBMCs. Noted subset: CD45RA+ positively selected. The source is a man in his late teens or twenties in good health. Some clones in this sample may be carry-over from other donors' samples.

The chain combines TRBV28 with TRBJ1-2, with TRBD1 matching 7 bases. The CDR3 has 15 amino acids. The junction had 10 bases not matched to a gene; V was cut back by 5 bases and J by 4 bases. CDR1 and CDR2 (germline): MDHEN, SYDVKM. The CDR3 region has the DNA TGTGCCAGCAGTGAAAGGGACAGCCGAGCCTATGGCTACACCTTC. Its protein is CASSERDSRAYGYTF.

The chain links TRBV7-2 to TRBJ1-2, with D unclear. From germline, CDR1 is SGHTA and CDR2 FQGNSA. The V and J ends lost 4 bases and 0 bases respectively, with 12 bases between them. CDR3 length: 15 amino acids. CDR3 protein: CASSWYDNSNYGYTF. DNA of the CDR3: TGTGCCAGCAGCTGGTATGACAATTCTAACTATGGCTACACCTTC.

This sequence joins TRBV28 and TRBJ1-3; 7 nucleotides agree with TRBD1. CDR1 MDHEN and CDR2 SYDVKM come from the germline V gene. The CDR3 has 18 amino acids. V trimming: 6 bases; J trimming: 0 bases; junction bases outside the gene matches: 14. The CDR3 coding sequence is TGTGCCAGCAGGAAGGGAGGGGGCAGGCCCTACTCTGGAAACACCATATATTTT. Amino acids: CASRKGGGRPYSGNTIYF.

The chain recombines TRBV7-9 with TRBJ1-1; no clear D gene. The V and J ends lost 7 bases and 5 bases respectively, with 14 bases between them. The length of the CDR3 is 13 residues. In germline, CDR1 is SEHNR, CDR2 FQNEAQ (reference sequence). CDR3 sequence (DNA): TGTGCCAGCACTGGAGCGGTGAGGACTGAAGCTTTCTTT. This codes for CASTGAVRTEAFF.

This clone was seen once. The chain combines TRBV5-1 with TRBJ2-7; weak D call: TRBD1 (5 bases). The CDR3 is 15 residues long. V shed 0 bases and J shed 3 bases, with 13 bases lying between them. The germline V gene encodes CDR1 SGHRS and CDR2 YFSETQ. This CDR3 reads CASSLGTQPNYEQYF. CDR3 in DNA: TGCGCCAGCAGCTTGGGGACACAACCTAACTACGAGCAGTACTTC.

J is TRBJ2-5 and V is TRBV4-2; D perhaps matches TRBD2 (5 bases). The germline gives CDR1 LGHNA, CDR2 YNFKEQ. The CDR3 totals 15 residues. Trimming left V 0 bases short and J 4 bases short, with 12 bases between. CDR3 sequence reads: CASSQEGSAPETQYF. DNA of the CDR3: TGTGCCAGCAGCCAAGAGGGTAGCGCCCCAGAGACCCAGTACTTC.

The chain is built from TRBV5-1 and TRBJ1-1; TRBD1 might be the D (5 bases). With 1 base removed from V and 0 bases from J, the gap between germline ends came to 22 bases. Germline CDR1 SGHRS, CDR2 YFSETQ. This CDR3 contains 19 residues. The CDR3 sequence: CASSLSIPFGDLMNTEAFF. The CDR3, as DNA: TGCGCCAGCAGCTTGTCTATTCCTTTTGGGGACCTAATGAACACTGAAGCTTTCTTT.

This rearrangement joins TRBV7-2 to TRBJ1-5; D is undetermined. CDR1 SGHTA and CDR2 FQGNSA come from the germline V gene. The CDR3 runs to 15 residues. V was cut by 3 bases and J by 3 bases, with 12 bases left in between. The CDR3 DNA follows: TGTGCCAGCAGCTTGTGGGCGGGTGCCAATCAGCCCCAGCATTTT. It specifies CASSLWAGANQPQHF.

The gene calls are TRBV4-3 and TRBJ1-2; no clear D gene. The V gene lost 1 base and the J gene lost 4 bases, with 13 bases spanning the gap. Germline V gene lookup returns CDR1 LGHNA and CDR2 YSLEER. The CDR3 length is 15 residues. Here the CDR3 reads CASSQVYFPTYGYTF. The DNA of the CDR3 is TGCGCCAGCAGCCAAGTTTATTTCCCAACCTATGGCTACACCTTC.

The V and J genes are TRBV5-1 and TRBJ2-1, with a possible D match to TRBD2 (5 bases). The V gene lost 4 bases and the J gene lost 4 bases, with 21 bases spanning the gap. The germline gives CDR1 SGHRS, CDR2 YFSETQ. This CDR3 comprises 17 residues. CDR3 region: CASSPGLISSLYNEQFF. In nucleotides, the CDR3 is TGCGCCAGCAGCCCTGGATTAATTTCTAGCCTTTACAATGAGCAGTTCTTC.

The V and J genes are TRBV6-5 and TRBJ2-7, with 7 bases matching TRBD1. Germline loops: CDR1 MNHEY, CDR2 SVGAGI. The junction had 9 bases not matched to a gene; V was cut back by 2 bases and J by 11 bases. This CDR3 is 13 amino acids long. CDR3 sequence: CASSYRTGDIEYF. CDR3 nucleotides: TGTGCCAGCAGTTACCGAACAGGGGATATTGAGTACTTC.

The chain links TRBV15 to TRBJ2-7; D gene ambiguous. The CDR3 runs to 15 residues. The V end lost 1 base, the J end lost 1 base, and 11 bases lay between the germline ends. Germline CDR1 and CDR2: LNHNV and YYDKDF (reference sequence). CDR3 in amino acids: CATSRGDIRSYEQYF. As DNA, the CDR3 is TGTGCCACCAGCAGAGGTGATATACGGTCCTACGAGCAGTACTTC.

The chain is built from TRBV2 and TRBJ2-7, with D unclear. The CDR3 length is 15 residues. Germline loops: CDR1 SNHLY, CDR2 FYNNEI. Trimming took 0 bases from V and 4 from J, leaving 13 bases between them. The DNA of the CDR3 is TGTGCCAGCAGTGAAGCGCTTGGGCAGCCTTACGAGCAGTACTTC. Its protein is CASSEALGQPYEQYF.

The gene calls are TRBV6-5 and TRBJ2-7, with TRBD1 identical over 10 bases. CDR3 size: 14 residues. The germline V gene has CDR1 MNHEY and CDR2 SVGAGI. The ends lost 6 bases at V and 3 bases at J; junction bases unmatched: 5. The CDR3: CASRGTGAYYEQYF. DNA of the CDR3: TGTGCCAGCAGGGGGACAGGGGCTTACTACGAGCAGTACTTC.

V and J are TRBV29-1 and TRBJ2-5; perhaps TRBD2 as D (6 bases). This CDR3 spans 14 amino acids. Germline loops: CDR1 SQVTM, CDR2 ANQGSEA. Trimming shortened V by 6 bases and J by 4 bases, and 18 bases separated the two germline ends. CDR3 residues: CSVGPVGGTETQYF. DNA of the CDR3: TGCAGCGTGGGACCAGTTGGGGGGACAGAGACCCAGTACTTC.

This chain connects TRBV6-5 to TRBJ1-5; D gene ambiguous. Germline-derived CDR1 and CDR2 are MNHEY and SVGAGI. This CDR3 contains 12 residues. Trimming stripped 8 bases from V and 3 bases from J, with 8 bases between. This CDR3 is CASGIDNQPQHF. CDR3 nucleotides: TGTGCCAGCGGAATCGACAATCAGCCCCAGCATTTT.

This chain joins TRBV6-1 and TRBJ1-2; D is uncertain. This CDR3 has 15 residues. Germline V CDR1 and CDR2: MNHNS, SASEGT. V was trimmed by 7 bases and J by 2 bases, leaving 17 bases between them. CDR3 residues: CASTPQGGQNYGYTF. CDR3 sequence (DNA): TGTGCCAGCACCCCCCAAGGCGGTCAGAACTATGGCTACACCTTC.

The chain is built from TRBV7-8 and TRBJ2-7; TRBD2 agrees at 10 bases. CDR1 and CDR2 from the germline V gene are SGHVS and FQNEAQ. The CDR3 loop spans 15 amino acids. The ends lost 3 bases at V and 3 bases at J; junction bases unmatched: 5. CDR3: CASSLPASGSYEQYF. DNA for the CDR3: TGTGCCAGCAGCTTGCCGGCTAGCGGGAGCTACGAGCAGTACTTC.

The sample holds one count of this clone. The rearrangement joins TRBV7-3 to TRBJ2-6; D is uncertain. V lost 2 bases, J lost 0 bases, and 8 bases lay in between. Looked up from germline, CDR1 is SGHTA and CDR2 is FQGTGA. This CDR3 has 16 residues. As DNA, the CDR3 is TGTGCCAGCAGCTTATTGGCTAACTCTGGGGCCAACGTCCTGACTTTC. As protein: CASSLLANSGANVLTF. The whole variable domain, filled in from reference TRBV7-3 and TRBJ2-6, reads GAGVSQTPSNKVTEKGKYVELRCDPISGHTALYWYRQSLGQGPEFLIYFQGTGAADDSGLPNDRFFAVRPEGSVSTLKIQRTERGDSAVYLCASSLLANSGANVLTFGAGSRLTVL.

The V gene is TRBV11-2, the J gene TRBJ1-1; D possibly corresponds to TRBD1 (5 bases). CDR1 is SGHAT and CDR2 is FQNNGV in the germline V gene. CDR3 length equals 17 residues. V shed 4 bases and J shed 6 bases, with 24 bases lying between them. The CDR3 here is CASSSLRDSNNEPEAFF. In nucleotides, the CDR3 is TGTGCCAGCAGCTCTTTACGGGACTCAAATAATGAGCCTGAAGCTTTCTTT.

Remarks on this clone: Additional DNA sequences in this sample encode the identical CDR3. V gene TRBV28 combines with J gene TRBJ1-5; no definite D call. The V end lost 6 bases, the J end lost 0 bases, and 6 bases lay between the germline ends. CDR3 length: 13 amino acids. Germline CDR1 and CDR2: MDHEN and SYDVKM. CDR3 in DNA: TGTGCCAGCAGCTCATATAGCAATCAGCCCCAGCATTTT. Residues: CASSSYSNQPQHF.

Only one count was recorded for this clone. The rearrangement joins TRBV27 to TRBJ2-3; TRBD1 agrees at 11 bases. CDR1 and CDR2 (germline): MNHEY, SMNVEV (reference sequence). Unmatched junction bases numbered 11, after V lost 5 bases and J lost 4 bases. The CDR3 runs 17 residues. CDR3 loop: CASSTYSRTGGPDTQYF. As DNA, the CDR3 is TGTGCCAGCAGTACCTACTCCCGGACAGGGGGCCCAGATACGCAGTATTTT.

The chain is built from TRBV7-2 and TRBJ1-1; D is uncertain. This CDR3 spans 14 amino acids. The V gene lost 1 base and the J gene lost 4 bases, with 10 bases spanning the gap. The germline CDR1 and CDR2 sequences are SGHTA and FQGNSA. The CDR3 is CASSLGGWGTEAFF. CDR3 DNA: TGTGCCAGCAGCTTAGGGGGATGGGGCACTGAAGCTTTCTTT.

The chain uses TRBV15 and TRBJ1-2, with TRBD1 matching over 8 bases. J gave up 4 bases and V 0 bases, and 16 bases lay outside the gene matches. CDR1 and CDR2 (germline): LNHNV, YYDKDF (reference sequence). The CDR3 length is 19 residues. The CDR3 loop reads CATSRDHGVRQGAVYGYTF. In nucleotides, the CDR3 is TGTGCCACCAGCAGAGATCATGGAGTGAGGCAGGGGGCTGTCTATGGCTACACCTTC.

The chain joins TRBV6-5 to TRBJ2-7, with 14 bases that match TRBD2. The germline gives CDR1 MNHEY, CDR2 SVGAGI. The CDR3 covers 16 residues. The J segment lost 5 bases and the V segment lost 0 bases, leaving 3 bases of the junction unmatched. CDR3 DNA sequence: TGTGCCAGCAGTTACTCAGGGACTAGCGGGAGCCACGAGCAGTACTTC. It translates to CASSYSGTSGSHEQYF.

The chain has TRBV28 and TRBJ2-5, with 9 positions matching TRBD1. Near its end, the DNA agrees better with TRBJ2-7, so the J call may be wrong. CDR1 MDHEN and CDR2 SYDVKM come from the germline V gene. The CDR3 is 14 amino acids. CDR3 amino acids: CASRGPGQGYEQYF. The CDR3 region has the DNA TGTGCCAGCAGGGGGCCGGGACAGGGCTACGAGCAGTACTTC.

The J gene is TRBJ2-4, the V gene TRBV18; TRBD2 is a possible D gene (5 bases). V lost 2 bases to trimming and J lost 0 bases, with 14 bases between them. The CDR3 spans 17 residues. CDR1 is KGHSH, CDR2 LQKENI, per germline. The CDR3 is CASSPMAGGIAKNIQYF. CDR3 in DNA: TGTGCCAGCTCACCAATGGCAGGAGGTATAGCCAAAAACATTCAGTACTTC.

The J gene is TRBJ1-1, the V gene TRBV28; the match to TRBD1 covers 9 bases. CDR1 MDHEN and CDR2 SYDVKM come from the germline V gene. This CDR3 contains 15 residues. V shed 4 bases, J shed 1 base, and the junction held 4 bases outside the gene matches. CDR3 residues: CASSSMGQGNTEAFF. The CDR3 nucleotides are TGTGCCAGCAGTTCCATGGGACAGGGGAACACTGAAGCTTTCTTT.

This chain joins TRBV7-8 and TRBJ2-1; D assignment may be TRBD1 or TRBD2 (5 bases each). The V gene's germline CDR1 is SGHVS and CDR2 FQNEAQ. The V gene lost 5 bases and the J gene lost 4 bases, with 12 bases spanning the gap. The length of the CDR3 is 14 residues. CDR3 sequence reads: CASSDGTAYNEQFF. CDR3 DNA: TGTGCCAGCAGCGACGGGACGGCTTACAATGAGCAGTTCTTC.